The 3 T cell receptor beta chains in this list originate from one sample, sequenced in a study of blood T cell repertoires in COVID-19. Clones were sequenced by immunoSEQ multiplex PCR, and TCRdb holds only the in-frame ones, with some missing. In the table there are fewer than 130,000 clones, around 66% of which are singletons. The sample taken for sequencing was peripheral blood. These receptor sequences come from an elderly man with acute or convalescent COVID-19.

This clone has ten or more counts. The chain recombines TRBV5-5 with TRBJ2-1; D not resolved. V was shortened by 4 bases and J by 2 bases, with 13 bases between the two germline ends. This CDR3 has 15 amino acids. Germline loops: CDR1 SGHKS, CDR2 YYEKEE (reference sequence). The CDR3 DNA reads TGTGCCAGCAGCCGCGTTGCAGAGGCCTACAATGAGCAGTTCTTC. It translates to CASSRVAEAYNEQFF. The full variable domain, in which reference TRBV5-5 and TRBJ2-1 provide the parts outside the CDR3, is DAGVTQSPTHLIKTRGQQVTLRCSPISGHKSVSWYQQVLGQGPQFIFQYYEKEERGRGNFPDRFSARQFPNYSSELNVNALLLGDSALYLCASSRVAEAYNEQFFGPGTRLTVL.

The chain employs TRBV7-8 and TRBJ1-2; 8 bases line up with TRBD1. The germline gives CDR1 SGHVS, CDR2 FQNEAQ. This CDR3 region has 16 residues. V was clipped by 1 base and J by 4 bases; unmatched bases: 8. CDR3 nucleotides: TGTGCCAGCAGCTTAGGGGACATCGGACAGGGCTATGGCTACACCTTC. This translates into CASSLGDIGQGYGYTF.

The genes are TRBV5-1 and TRBJ2-3; D remains unclear. The CDR3 is 13 amino acids. Germline V gene sequence: CDR1 SGHRS, CDR2 YFSETQ. Trimming left V 4 bases short and J 1 base short, with 7 bases between. The CDR3 nucleotides read TGCGCCAGCAGCCTAAGTGGCACAGATACGCAGTATTTT. Translating gives CASSLSGTDTQYF.